These 10 T cell receptor beta chains were sequenced from one sample in a study of T cells in Graves' hyperthyroidism and ophthalmopathy. Amplification yielded TCR beta CDR3 regions, with RNA transcripts as the source. TCR CDR3 regions were first amplified by RT-PCR with HTBI primers. MiXCR was run by TCRdb on the multiplex PCR reads, yielding one entry per CDR3 protein. The sample gives a few hundred thousand distinct CDR3 sequences, 16% of which show up once; approximately 3.5% is in the top ten. Sequencing input: blood. The receptors stem from a woman between 40 and 50 years old with Graves' ophthalmopathy.

This clonotype was seen only a few times. CDR3 sequence reads: CSVENGLAYNEQFF. The DNA for the CDR3 is TGCAGCGTTGAAAACGGGCTGGCCTACAATGAGCAGTTCTTC. The gene calls are TRBV29-1 and TRBJ2-1; D gene unclear. The CDR3 covers 14 residues. Germline CDR1 and CDR2: SQVTM and ANQGSEA. V lost 2 bases and J 2 bases, leaving 10 bases between the germline ends.

This chain links TRBV28 with TRBJ1-5; no clear D gene. Germline lookup yields CDR1 MDHEN and CDR2 SYDVKM. Trimming pared 6 bases from V and 11 bases from J, leaving 14 bases between. This CDR3 comprises 12 residues. The CDR3 coding sequence is TGTGCCAGCAGGGCCGGTCCCCGGGCCCAGCATTTT. Protein sequence: CASRAGPRAQHF.

A few counts support this clonotype. The chain links TRBV12-3 or TRBV12-4 to TRBJ1-4; a weak D match, TRBD1 (6 bases). The CDR3 consists of 15 residues. With 6 bases removed from V and 8 bases from J, the gap between germline ends came to 19 bases. CDR3 amino acids: CASRGGRGGFEKLFF. CDR3 DNA sequence: TGTGCCAGCAGGGGAGGACGCGGGGGCTTCGAAAAACTGTTTTTT.

The table lists this clonotype with a few counts. The chain links TRBV4-1 to TRBJ2-7; D is possibly TRBD2 (5 bases). V lost 1 base and J lost 5, with 12 bases in between. In germline, CDR1 is MGHRA, CDR2 YSYEKL. The CDR3 has 14 residues. The CDR3 region has the DNA TGCGCCAGCAGCCAAGGACGACGGGGAGACGAGCAGTACTTC. This encodes CASSQGRRGDEQYF.

The chain recombines TRBV7-2 with TRBJ2-2; 7 bases are shared with TRBD2. Germline-derived CDR1 and CDR2 are SGHTA and FQGNSA. The CDR3 runs to 15 residues. V dropped 4 bases and J dropped 4; count of bases not matched to a gene: 6. CDR3 bases: TGTGCCAGCAGCTACTTTGGCGGGGGCACCGGGGAGCTGTTTTTT. Its protein is CASSYFGGGTGELFF. Full variable domain (outside the CDR3, taken from reference TRBV7-2 and TRBJ2-2): GAGVSQSPSNKVTEKGKDVELRCDPISGHTALYWYRQSLGQGLEFLIYFQGNSAPDKSGLPSDRFSAERTGGSVSTLTIQRTQQEDSAVYLCASSYFGGGTGELFFGEGSRLTVL.

This clonotype was recorded a few times. This chain uses TRBV3-1 with TRBJ2-3, with 7 bases that match TRBD2. CDR3 length: 14 amino acids. Germline CDR1 reads LGHDT; CDR2 reads YNNKEL (reference sequence). The junction had 4 bases not matched to a gene; V was cut back by 2 bases and J by 5 bases. Here the CDR3 reads CASSQPWGGDTQYF. The CDR3 DNA follows: TGTGCCAGCAGCCAACCCTGGGGGGGAGATACGCAGTATTTT.

Points on this clonotype: A much larger clone lies one base from this, so it may be a read error. The rearrangement uses TRBV3-1 and TRBJ2-1; no clear D. V lost 8 bases to trimming and J lost 10 bases, with 15 bases between them. This CDR3 comprises 12 residues. Looked up from germline, CDR1 is LGHDT and CDR2 is YNNKEL (reference sequence). The CDR3 loop is CASGLSFEEQFF. The DNA of the CDR3 is TGTGCCAGCGGCCTGTCGTTTGAGGAGCAGTTCTTC.

This clonotype was seen ten or more times. This sequence joins TRBV28 and TRBJ1-2, with 7 nucleotides matching TRBD1. V was pared by 5 bases and J by 7 bases, with 10 bases of the junction left unmatched. The length of the CDR3 is 14 residues. The germline CDR1 and CDR2 sequences are MDHEN and SYDVKM. The CDR3 nucleotides are TGTGCCAGCAGTATACCGACAGGGCGCCGTGGCTACACCTTC. Translated: CASSIPTGRRGYTF.

This clonotype was seen many times. This chain uses TRBV7-2 with TRBJ2-3, with D uncertain. This CDR3 is built from 15 residues. V shed 1 base and J shed 0 bases, with 8 bases lying between them. The V gene's germline CDR1 is SGHTA and CDR2 FQGNSA. The CDR3 DNA is TGTGCCAGCAGCTTAGAGCAGTTAAGCACAGATACGCAGTATTTT. Translated, it gives CASSLEQLSTDTQYF.

This clonotype was found many times. J is TRBJ1-1 and V is TRBV12-3 or TRBV12-4; TRBD1 aligns across 7 bases. V was clipped by 6 bases and J by 0 bases; unmatched bases: 10. This CDR3 comprises 16 residues. CDR3 protein: CASRSNPGQMNTEAFF. The CDR3 bases are TGTGCCAGCAGGAGTAACCCGGGACAGATGAACACTGAAGCTTTCTTT.